The 18 T cell receptor beta chains below all came from one sample that was sequenced in a study of T cells after posttransplantation cyclophosphamide. The naive gate required viable CD3+CD4+ or CD3+CD8+ cells with CCR7+CD45RA+CD45RO-CD95-CD27+CD28+ phenotype. TCRdb's copy holds only in-frame clones and misses some; the assay was immunoSEQ multiplex PCR. The sample has roughly 30,000 clones, 90% to 95% seen once. The sample taken for sequencing was naive CD4+ T cells sorted from blood. The receptors derive from a man in his thirties or forties in good health and a related stem cell transplant donor.

This chain connects TRBV5-1 to TRBJ2-5, with 10 bases aligning to TRBD1. With the DNA end fitting TRBJ2-7 better, the J assignment may be wrong. Per the germline V gene, CDR1 is SGHRS and CDR2 is YFSETQ. The CDR3 loop spans 16 amino acids. The CDR3 is CASSSAGDRGSYEQYF. The CDR3 DNA follows: TGCGCCAGCAGTTCCGCCGGGGACAGGGGATCCTACGAGCAGTACTTC.

This clone was counted once. The CDR3 DNA reads TGTGCCAGTAGTATTAACGGAGTCAATCAGCCCCAGCATTTT. Amino acid sequence: CASSINGVNQPQHF. The genes are TRBV19 and TRBJ1-5; D not certain. The V gene's germline CDR1 is LNHDA and CDR2 SQIVND (reference sequence). The CDR3 is 14 amino acids. Trimming pared 3 bases from V and 3 bases from J, leaving 9 bases between.

J is TRBJ1-2 and V is TRBV6-5; D might be TRBD1 (6 bases). Between the trimmed V and J ends, which lost 6 bases and 4 bases, there was a span of 12 bases. The CDR3 totals 13 residues. Germline V gene lookup returns CDR1 MNHEY and CDR2 SVGAGI. CDR3 DNA: TGTGCCAGCAGATTCACAGGGTTCTATGGCTACACCTTC. Encoded protein: CASRFTGFYGYTF.

The rearrangement joins TRBV4-1 to TRBJ2-5, with 11 bases identical to TRBD2. The tail of the sequence fits TRBJ2-7 better, so the J call may be wrong. Germline V gene lookup returns CDR1 MGHRA and CDR2 YSYEKL. The CDR3 sequence is 15 residues long. The chain's CDR3 is CASSLRLAGNGEQYF. The CDR3 nucleotides read TGCGCCAGCAGCCTCCGACTAGCGGGGAATGGCGAGCAGTACTTC.

This clone was counted a few times. V usage is TRBV29-1 and J usage is TRBJ1-5; D might be TRBD1 (5 bases). Germline CDR1 reads SQVTM; CDR2 reads ANQGSEA. V was clipped by 3 bases and J by 3 bases, with 9 bases between them. The CDR3 runs 13 residues. The CDR3 region is CSVEGGPNQPQHF. CDR3 sequence (DNA): TGCAGCGTTGAGGGGGGTCCCAATCAGCCCCAGCATTTT.

The chain links TRBV6-6 to TRBJ1-5; D is unresolved. CDR3 size: 15 residues. CDR1 and CDR2 from the germline V gene are MNHNY and SVGAGI (reference sequence). V shed 2 bases and J shed 0 bases, with 8 bases lying between them. Here the CDR3 DNA reads TGTGCCAGCAGTTACGTAGAGTTTAGCAATCAGCCCCAGCATTTT. Protein product: CASSYVEFSNQPQHF.

The rearrangement joins TRBV5-1 to TRBJ2-5; weak D call: TRBD2 (5 bases). The DNA matches TRBJ2-7 better at its end, which makes the J call doubtful. The germline CDR1 and CDR2 sequences are SGHRS and YFSETQ. The length of the CDR3 is 15 residues. The DNA of the CDR3 is TGCGCCAGCAGCTTGGAGCGGCGGTCAACCTACGAGCAGTACTTC. This translates into CASSLERRSTYEQYF.

There are a few counts of this clone. This chain links TRBV6-1 with TRBJ1-3; D possibly corresponds to TRBD1 (5 bases). V was shortened by 7 bases and J by 0 bases, with 10 bases between the two germline ends. Germline CDR1 MNHNS, CDR2 SASEGT. The CDR3 extends over 14 amino acids. CDR3 coding DNA: TGTGCCAGCAACCGACAGCGCTCTGGAAACACCATATATTTT. It specifies CASNRQRSGNTIYF.

The rearrangement joins TRBV6-5 to TRBJ2-5, with 7 bases aligning to TRBD1. The tail of the sequence fits TRBJ2-7 better, so the J call may be wrong. Germline V gene sequence: CDR1 MNHEY, CDR2 SVGAGI. This CDR3 comprises 14 residues. The CDR3 DNA reads TGTGCCAGCAGTAGGGGGACAGCCTTTTACGAGCAGTACTTC. Translating it yields CASSRGTAFYEQYF.

The chain links TRBV5-1 to TRBJ1-2; D is ambiguous. The CDR3 has 14 residues. Germline-derived CDR1 and CDR2 are SGHRS and YFSETQ. V was trimmed by 0 bases and J by 1 base, leaving 7 bases between them. CDR3 coding DNA: TGCGCCAGCAGCTTGGGCACAGTTAACTATGGCTACACCTTC. It is translated as CASSLGTVNYGYTF.

The chain joins TRBV19 to TRBJ1-6; unclear D gene. CDR3 length: 15 amino acids. V was pared by 5 bases and J by 9 bases, with 17 bases between. CDR1 and CDR2 from the germline V gene are LNHDA and SQIVND (reference sequence). The CDR3 spells CASSQPNPTGSPLHF. The CDR3 DNA follows: TGTGCCAGTAGTCAACCCAATCCGACGGGTTCACCCCTCCACTTT. The full variable domain, its missing parts supplied by reference TRBV19 and TRBJ1-6, is DGGITQSPKYLFRKEGQNVTLSCEQNLNHDAMYWYRQDPGQGLRLIYYSQIVNDFQKGDIAEGYSVSREKKESFPLTVTSAQKNPTAFYLCASSQPNPTGSPLHFGNGTRLTVT.

This chain links TRBV4-2 with TRBJ2-1; tentatively, D is TRBD2 (6 bases). Trimming stripped 1 base from V and 4 bases from J, with 14 bases between. The CDR3 loop spans 16 amino acids. The germline gives CDR1 LGHNA, CDR2 YNFKEQ. The CDR3 DNA is TGTGCCAGCAGCCAAGGTGTAACGGGGGAGTACAATGAGCAGTTCTTC. Protein: CASSQGVTGEYNEQFF.

The genes are TRBV5-1 and TRBJ2-3; 8 nucleotides agree with TRBD1. The length of the CDR3 is 16 residues. With V trimmed by 0 bases and J by 2 bases, 5 bases remained unmatched. CDR1 and CDR2 from the germline V gene are SGHRS and YFSETQ. CDR3 loop: CASSLARQGATDTQYF. The DNA of the CDR3 is TGCGCCAGCAGCTTGGCCCGGCAGGGGGCCACAGATACGCAGTATTTT.

The chain joins TRBV5-4 to TRBJ2-1; D may be TRBD1 (5 bases). CDR1 SGHNT and CDR2 YYREEE come from the germline V gene (reference sequence). V was trimmed by 4 bases and J by 10 bases, leaving 15 bases between them. The CDR3 length is 13 residues. In DNA form, the CDR3 reads TGTGCCAGCAGCGGACAACGAGTCGTAGAGCAGTTCTTC. As protein: CASSGQRVVEQFF. The entire variable domain, with the rest obtained from reference TRBV5-4 and TRBJ2-1, is as follows: ETGVTQSPTHLIKTRGQQVTLRCSSQSGHNTVSWYQQALGQGPQFIFQYYREEENGRGNFPPRFSGLQFPNYSSELNVNALELDDSALYLCASSGQRVVEQFFGPGTRLTVL.

The genes are TRBV5-1 and TRBJ2-5, with 8 bases fitting TRBD2. Germline V lookup: CDR1 SGHRS, CDR2 YFSETQ. The CDR3 covers 14 residues. V lost 3 bases and J lost 4; bases outside the gene matches: 5. The CDR3 loop is CASSSPGGAETQYF. CDR3 bases: TGCGCCAGCAGCTCCCCCGGGGGGGCAGAGACCCAGTACTTC.

The rearrangement joins TRBV2 to TRBJ1-2; the D is unclear. This CDR3 has 13 residues. Trimming took 7 bases from V and 2 from J, leaving 11 bases between them. CDR1 is SNHLY and CDR2 is FYNNEI in the germline V gene. CDR3 sequence: CASTPDGNYGYTF. CDR3 nucleotides: TGTGCCAGCACTCCCGACGGGAACTATGGCTACACCTTC.

The chain joins TRBV19 to TRBJ1-3; D gene ambiguous. With 7 bases removed from V and 0 bases from J, the gap between germline ends came to 4 bases. CDR1 is LNHDA, CDR2 SQIVND, per germline (reference sequence). There are 12 residues in the CDR3. This CDR3 is CASIDSGNTIYF. For the CDR3, the DNA is TGTGCCAGTATAGACTCTGGAAACACCATATATTTT.

This clone was observed once. The CDR3 coding sequence is TGCGCCAGCAGCTCACAGGGTGGGGGCACTGAAGCTTTCTTT. Translated, it gives CASSSQGGGTEAFF. V usage is TRBV5-1 and J usage is TRBJ1-1; a possible D gene is TRBD1 (6 bases). CDR1 is SGHRS and CDR2 is YFSETQ in the germline V gene. V lost 3 bases to trimming and J lost 4 bases, with 13 bases between them. This CDR3 comprises 14 residues. Full variable domain (remainder filled in from reference TRBV5-1 and TRBJ1-1): KAGVTQTPRYLIKTRGQQVTLSCSPISGHRSVSWYQQTPGQGLQFLFEYFSETQRNKGNFPGRFSGRQFSNSRSEMNVSTLELGDSALYLCASSSQGGGTEAFFGQGTRLTVV.